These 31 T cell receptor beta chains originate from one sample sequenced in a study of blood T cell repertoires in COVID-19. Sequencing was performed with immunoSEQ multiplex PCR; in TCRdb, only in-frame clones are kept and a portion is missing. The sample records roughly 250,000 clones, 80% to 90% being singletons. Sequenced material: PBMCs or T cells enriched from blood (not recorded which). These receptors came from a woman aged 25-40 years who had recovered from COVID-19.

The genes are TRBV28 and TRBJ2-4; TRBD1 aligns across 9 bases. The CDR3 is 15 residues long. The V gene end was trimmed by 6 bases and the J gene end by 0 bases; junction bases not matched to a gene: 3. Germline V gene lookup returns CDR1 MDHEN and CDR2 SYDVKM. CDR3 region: CASREQGAAKNIQYF. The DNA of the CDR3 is TGTGCCAGCAGGGAACAGGGGGCAGCCAAAAACATTCAGTACTTC.

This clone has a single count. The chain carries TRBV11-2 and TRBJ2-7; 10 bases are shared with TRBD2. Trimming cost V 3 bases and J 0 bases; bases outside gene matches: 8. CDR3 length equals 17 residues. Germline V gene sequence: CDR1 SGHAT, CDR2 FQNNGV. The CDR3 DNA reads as TGTGCCAGCAGCTTTGGTAGCGGGGGGCTGAGCTCCTACGAGCAGTACTTC. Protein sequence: CASSFGSGGLSSYEQYF.

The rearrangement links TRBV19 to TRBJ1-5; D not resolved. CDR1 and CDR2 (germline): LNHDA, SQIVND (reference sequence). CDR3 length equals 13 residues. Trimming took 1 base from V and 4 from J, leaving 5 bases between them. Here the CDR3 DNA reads TGTGCCAGTAGTATAGGCAGGAATCAGCCCCAGCATTTT. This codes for CASSIGRNQPQHF.

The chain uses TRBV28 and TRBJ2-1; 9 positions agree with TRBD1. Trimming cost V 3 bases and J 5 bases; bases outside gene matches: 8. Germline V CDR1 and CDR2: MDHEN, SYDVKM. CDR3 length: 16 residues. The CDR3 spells CASSFPGTGLNNEQFF. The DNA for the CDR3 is TGTGCCAGCAGTTTCCCCGGGACAGGGTTGAACAATGAGCAGTTCTTC.

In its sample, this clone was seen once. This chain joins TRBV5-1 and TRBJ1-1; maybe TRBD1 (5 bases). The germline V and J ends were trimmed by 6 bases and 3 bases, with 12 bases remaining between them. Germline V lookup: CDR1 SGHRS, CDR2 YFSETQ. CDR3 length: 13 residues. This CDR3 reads CASTRQGDTEAFF. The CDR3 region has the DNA TGCGCCAGCACCCGGCAGGGCGACACTGAAGCTTTCTTT.

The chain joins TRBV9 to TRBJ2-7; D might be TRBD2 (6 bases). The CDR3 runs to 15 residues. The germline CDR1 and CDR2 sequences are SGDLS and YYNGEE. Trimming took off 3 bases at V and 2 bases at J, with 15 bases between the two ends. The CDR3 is CASSGRGSSPYEQYF. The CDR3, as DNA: TGTGCCAGCAGCGGGAGGGGTTCTTCACCCTACGAGCAGTACTTC.

This CDR3 reads CASRWTEPNTGELFF. DNA of the CDR3: TGTGCCAGTAGGTGGACAGAGCCGAACACCGGGGAGCTGTTTTTT. The rearrangement joins TRBV19 to TRBJ2-2, with a tentative D call TRBD1 (6 bases). From germline, CDR1 is LNHDA and CDR2 SQIVND (reference sequence). This CDR3 contains 15 residues. Trimming removed 6 bases at V and 0 bases at J, with 11 bases between.

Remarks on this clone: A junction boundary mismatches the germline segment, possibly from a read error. The DNA of the CDR3 is TGTGCCAGCAGTAGCAAACAGGGGAGGCTGAATGCAAAACTGTTTTTT. This sequence encodes CASSSKQGRLNAKLFF. The chain has TRBV28 and TRBJ1-4, with 7 bases identical to TRBD1. The germline CDR1 and CDR2 sequences are MDHEN and SYDVKM. The CDR3 contains 16 residues.

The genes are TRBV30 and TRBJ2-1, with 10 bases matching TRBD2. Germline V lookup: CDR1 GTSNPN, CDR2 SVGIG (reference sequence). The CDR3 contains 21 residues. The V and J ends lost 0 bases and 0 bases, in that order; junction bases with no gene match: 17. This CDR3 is CAWSVTARLAGYQSSYNEQFF. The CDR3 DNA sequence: TGTGCCTGGAGTGTAACCGCCCGACTAGCGGGTTACCAGAGCTCCTACAATGAGCAGTTCTTC.

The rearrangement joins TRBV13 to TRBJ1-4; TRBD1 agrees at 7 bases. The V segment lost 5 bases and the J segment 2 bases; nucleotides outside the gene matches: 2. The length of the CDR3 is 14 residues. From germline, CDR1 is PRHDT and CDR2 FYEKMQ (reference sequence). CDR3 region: CASSPTGTNEKLFF. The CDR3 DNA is TGTGCCAGCAGCCCGACAGGGACTAATGAAAAACTGTTTTTT.

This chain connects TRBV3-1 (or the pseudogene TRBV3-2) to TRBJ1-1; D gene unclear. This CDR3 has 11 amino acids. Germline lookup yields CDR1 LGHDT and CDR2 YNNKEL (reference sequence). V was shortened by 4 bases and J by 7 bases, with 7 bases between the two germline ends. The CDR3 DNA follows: TGTGCCAGCAGCCTAGTTGGTGAAGCTTTCTTT. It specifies CASSLVGEAFF.

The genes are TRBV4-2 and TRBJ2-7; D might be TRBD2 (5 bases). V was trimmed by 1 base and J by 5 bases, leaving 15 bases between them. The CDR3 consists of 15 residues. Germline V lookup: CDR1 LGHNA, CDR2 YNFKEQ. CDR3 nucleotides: TGTGCCAGCAGCCAAGGGGCGGCGGGTCGGGACGAGCAGTACTTC. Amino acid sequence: CASSQGAAGRDEQYF.

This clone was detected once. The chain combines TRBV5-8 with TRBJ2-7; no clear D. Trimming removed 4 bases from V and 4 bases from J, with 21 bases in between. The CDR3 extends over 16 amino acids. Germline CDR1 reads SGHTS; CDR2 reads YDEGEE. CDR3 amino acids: CASSLLLFRSGYEQYF. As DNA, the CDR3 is TGTGCCAGCAGCCTCCTTCTGTTTAGGAGTGGGTACGAGCAGTACTTC.

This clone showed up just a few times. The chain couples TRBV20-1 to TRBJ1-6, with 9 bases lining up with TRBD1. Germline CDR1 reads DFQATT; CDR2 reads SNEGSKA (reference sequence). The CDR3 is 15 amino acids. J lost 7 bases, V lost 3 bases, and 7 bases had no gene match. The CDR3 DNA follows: TGCAGTGCTAGTAACAGGGGGCTTAACAATTCACCCCTCCACTTT. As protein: CSASNRGLNNSPLHF.

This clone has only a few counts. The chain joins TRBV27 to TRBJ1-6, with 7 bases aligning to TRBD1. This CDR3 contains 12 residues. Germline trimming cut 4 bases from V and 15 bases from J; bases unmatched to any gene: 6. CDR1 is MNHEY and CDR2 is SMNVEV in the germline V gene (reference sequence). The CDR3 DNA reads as TGTGCCAGCAGTTCGCGCCCAGGGGGCCTCCACTTT. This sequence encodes CASSSRPGGLHF.

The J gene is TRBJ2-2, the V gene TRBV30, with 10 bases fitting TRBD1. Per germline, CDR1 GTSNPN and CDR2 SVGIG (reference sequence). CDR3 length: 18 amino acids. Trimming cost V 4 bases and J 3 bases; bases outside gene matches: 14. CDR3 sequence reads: CAWTRTPGQGPYTGELFF. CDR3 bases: TGTGCCTGGACCAGGACACCGGGACAGGGGCCGTACACCGGGGAGCTGTTTTTT.

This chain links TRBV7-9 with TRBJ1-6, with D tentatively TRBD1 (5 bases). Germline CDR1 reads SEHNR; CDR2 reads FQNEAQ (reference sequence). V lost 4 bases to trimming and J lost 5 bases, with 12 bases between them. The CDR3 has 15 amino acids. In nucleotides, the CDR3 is TGTGCCAGCAGCTGGGGGGGGACGGATAATTCACCCCTCCACTTT. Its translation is CASSWGGTDNSPLHF. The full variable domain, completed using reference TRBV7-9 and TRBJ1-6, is DTGVSQNPRHKITKRGQNVTFRCDPISEHNRLYWYRQTLGQGPEFLTYFQNEAQLEKSRLLSDRFSAERPKGSFSTLEIQRTEQGDSAMYLCASSWGGTDNSPLHFGNGTRLTVT.

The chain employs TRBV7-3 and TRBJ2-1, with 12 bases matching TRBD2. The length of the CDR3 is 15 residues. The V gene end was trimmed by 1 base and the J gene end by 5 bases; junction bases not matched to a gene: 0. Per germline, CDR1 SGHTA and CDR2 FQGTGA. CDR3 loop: CASSLRLAGDNEQFF. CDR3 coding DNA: TGTGCCAGCAGCTTAAGACTAGCGGGAGACAATGAGCAGTTCTTC. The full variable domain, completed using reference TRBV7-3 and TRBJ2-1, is GAGVSQTPSNKVTEKGKYVELRCDPISGHTALYWYRQSLGQGPEFLIYFQGTGAADDSGLPNDRFFAVRPEGSVSTLKIQRTERGDSAVYLCASSLRLAGDNEQFFGPGTRLTVL.

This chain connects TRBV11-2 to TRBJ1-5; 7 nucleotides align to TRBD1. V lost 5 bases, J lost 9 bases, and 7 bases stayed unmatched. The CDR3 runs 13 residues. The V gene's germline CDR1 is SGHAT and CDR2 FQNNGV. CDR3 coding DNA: TGTGCCAGCAGCCTATCGACAGGGACGCCCCAGCATTTT. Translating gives CASSLSTGTPQHF.

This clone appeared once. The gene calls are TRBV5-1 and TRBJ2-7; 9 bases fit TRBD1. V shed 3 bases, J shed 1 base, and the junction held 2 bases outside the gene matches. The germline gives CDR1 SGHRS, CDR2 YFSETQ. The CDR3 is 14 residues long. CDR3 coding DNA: TGCGCCAGCAGCTGGGGACAGGGTTCCTACGAGCAGTACTTC. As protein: CASSWGQGSYEQYF.

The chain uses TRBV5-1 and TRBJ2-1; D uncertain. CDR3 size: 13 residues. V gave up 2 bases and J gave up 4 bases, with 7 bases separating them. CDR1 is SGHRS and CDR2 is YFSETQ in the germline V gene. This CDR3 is CASSLELYNEQFF. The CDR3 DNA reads TGCGCCAGCAGCTTAGAGCTGTACAATGAGCAGTTCTTC.

The CDR3 DNA reads as TGTGCCAGCAGCCCCCAGACAGGGGCCGCGGGCGCTTTCTTT. Amino acid sequence: CASSPQTGAAGAFF. The chain employs TRBV3-1 (or the pseudogene TRBV3-2) and TRBJ1-1, with 8 bases fitting TRBD1. The V segment lost 4 bases and the J segment 11 bases; nucleotides outside the gene matches: 12. Germline lookup yields CDR1 LGHDT and CDR2 YNNKEL (reference sequence). This CDR3 is 14 amino acids long.

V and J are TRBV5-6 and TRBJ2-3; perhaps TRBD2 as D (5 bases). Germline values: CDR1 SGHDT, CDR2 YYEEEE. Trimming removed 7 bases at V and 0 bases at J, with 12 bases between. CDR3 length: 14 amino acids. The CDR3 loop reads CASGPEGSTDTQYF. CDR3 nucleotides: TGTGCCAGCGGTCCCGAGGGAAGCACAGATACGCAGTATTTT.

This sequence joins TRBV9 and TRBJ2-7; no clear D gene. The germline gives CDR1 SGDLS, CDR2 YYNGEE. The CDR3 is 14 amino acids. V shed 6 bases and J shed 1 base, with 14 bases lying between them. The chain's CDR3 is CASTSDLGSYEQYF. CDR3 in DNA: TGTGCCAGCACCTCAGACCTAGGTTCCTACGAGCAGTACTTC. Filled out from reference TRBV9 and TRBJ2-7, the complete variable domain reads DSGVTQTPKHLITATGQRVTLRCSPRSGDLSVYWYQQSLDQGLQFLIQYYNGEERAKGNILERFSAQQFPDLHSELNLSSLELGDSALYFCASTSDLGSYEQYFGPGTRLTVT.

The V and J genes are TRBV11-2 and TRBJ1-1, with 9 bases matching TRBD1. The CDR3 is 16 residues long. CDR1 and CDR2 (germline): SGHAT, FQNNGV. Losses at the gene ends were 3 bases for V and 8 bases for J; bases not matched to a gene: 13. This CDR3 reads CASSFSFGQGRAEAFF. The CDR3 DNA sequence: TGTGCCAGCAGCTTTTCATTCGGACAGGGGAGGGCCGAAGCTTTCTTT.

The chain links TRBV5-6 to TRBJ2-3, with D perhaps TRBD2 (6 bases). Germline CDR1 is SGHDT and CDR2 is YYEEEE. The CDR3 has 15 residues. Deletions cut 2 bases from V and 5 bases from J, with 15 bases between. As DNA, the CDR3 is TGTGCCAGCAGCTTTCCCCCGGGAGAGATAGATACGCAGTATTTT. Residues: CASSFPPGEIDTQYF.

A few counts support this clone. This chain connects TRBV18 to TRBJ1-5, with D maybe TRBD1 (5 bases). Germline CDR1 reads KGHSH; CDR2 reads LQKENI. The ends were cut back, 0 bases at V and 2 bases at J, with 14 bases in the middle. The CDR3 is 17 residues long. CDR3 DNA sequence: TGTGCCAGCTCACCACCGGGCCAGGGATCGGGCAATCAGCCCCAGCATTTT. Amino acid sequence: CASSPPGQGSGNQPQHF.

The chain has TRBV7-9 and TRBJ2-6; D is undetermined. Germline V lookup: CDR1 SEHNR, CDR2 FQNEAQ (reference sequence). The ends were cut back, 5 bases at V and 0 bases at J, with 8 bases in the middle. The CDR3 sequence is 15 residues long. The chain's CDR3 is CASSRGASGANVLTF. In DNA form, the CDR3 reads TGTGCCAGCAGCCGTGGAGCCTCTGGGGCCAACGTCCTGACTTTC. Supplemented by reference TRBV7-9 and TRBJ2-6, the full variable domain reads DTGVSQNPRHKITKRGQNVTFRCDPISEHNRLYWYRQTLGQGPEFLTYFQNEAQLEKSRLLSDRFSAERPKGSFSTLEIQRTEQGDSAMYLCASSRGASGANVLTFGAGSRLTVL.

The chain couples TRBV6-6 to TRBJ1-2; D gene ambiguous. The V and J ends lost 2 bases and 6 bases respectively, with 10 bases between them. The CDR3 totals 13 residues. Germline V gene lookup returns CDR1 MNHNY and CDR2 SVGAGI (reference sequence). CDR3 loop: CASSYIREDGYTF. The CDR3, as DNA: TGTGCCAGCAGTTACATACGGGAGGATGGCTACACCTTC.

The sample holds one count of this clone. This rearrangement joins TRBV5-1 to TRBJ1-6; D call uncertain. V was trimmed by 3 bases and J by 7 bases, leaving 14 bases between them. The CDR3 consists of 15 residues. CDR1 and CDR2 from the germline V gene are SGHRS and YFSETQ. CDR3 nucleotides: TGCGCCAGCAGCTCCGGCCGGGTTGGAAATTCACCCCTCCACTTT. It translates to CASSSGRVGNSPLHF.

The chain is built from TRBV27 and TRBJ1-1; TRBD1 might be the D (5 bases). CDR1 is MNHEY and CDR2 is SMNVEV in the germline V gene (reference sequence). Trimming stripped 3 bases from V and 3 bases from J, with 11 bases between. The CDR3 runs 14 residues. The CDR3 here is CASSFTGGDTEAFF. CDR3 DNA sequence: TGTGCCAGCAGTTTCACCGGGGGGGACACTGAAGCTTTCTTT.